The 10 T cell receptor beta chains below were found in one sample sequenced in a study. Treg sorting used a CD4+CD25+CD127-/low gate. TCRdb reprocessed the 5' RACE reads with MiXCR, giving one entry per CDR3 protein. The table shows about 59,000 distinct CDR3 sequences, with less than 25% occurring only once. Sequencing was done on a sample of tumor-infiltrating Tregs sorted from the breast tumor. All receptors come from a female donor with breast cancer.

This clonotype occurred a few times. The V gene is TRBV24-1, the J gene TRBJ2-1, with TRBD2 matching 10 bases. Germline V lookup: CDR1 KGHDR, CDR2 SFDVKD. The CDR3 is 17 residues long. The ends lost 6 bases at V and 0 bases at J; junction bases unmatched: 7. The chain's CDR3 is CATSRGLAISSYNEQFF. In nucleotides, the CDR3 is TGTGCCACCAGTCGGGGACTAGCGATTAGCTCCTACAATGAGCAGTTCTTC.

This clonotype was observed at least ten times. In nucleotides, the CDR3 is TGTGCCAGCAGCTCCTTCGGACTAGCGGGAGCAGGGGAGCTGTTTTTT. Translation: CASSSFGLAGAGELFF. The V gene is TRBV7-6, the J gene TRBJ2-2, with 13 bases matching TRBD2. In germline, CDR1 is SGHVS, CDR2 FNYEAQ. The trim removed 4 bases at V and 8 bases at J, leaving 7 bases unmatched. The CDR3 covers 16 residues.

This clonotype has a handful of counts. This sequence joins TRBV7-2 and TRBJ2-7; D possibly matches TRBD1 or TRBD2 (6 bases each). V lost 4 bases and J 0 bases, leaving 13 bases between the germline ends. The CDR3 is 15 residues long. Germline-derived CDR1 and CDR2 are SGHTA and FQGNSA. The CDR3 nucleotides are TGTGCCAGCAGCTCGGGGGCGGCGAGCTCCTACGAGCAGTACTTC. Encoded protein: CASSSGAASSYEQYF. Full variable domain (remainder filled in from reference TRBV7-2 and TRBJ2-7): GAGVSQSPSNKVTEKGKDVELRCDPISGHTALYWYRQSLGQGLEFLIYFQGNSAPDKSGLPSDRFSAERTGGSVSTLTIQRTQQEDSAVYLCASSSGAASSYEQYFGPGTRLTVT.

Many counts were recorded for this clonotype. The chain employs TRBV7-2 and TRBJ2-5, with 7 bases matching TRBD2. V shed 1 base, J shed 4 bases, and the junction held 6 bases outside the gene matches. CDR3 length equals 15 residues. Germline CDR1 reads SGHTA; CDR2 reads FQGNSA. CDR3 coding DNA: TGTGCCAGCAGCTTAGGGGGCGGGAGATCAGAGACCCAGTACTTC. Protein: CASSLGGGRSETQYF.

Concerning this clonotype itself: Germline is not matched at one junction end, which may reflect a read error. The gene calls are TRBV20-1 and TRBJ1-5, with D unclear. The CDR3 loop spans 14 amino acids. Germline CDR1 reads DFQATT; CDR2 reads SNEGSKA (reference sequence). In DNA form, the CDR3 reads TGCAGTACTAGATGGGCTGTAGGCAATCAGCCCCAGCATTTT. This codes for CSTRWAVGNQPQHF.

This clonotype was counted only a few times. The chain carries TRBV4-1 and TRBJ2-3, with 13 positions matching TRBD2. With V trimmed by 4 bases and J by 3 bases, 4 bases remained unmatched. Germline CDR1 MGHRA, CDR2 YSYEKL. This CDR3 has 16 amino acids. This chain's CDR3 is CASSRLLAGGTDTQYF. CDR3 bases: TGCGCCAGCAGCCGATTACTAGCGGGGGGGACAGATACGCAGTATTTT.

Ten or more counts support this clonotype. The chain links TRBV5-1 to TRBJ1-1, with D perhaps matching TRBD1 (5 bases). Germline V lookup: CDR1 SGHRS, CDR2 YFSETQ. Trimming shortened V by 2 bases and J by 3 bases, and 8 bases separated the two germline ends. This CDR3 spans 13 amino acids. The CDR3 nucleotides read TGCGCCAGCAGCTTCGGGGGAGACACTGAAGCTTTCTTT. This translates into CASSFGGDTEAFF. Combining the CDR3 with reference TRBV5-1 and TRBJ1-1 gives the whole variable domain KAGVTQTPRYLIKTRGQQVTLSCSPISGHRSVSWYQQTPGQGLQFLFEYFSETQRNKGNFPGRFSGRQFSNSRSEMNVSTLELGDSALYLCASSFGGDTEAFFGQGTRLTVV.

A word on this clonotype: Germline is not matched at one junction end, which may reflect a read error. The rearrangement links TRBV5-1 to TRBJ1-1, with a weak D call TRBD1 (5 bases). This CDR3 region has 14 residues. Germline values: CDR1 SGHRS, CDR2 YFSETQ. The CDR3 here is CASSLKRGETGAFF. In DNA form, the CDR3 reads TGCGCCAGCAGTCTGAAGAGGGGTGAAACTGGAGCTTTCTTT.

There are a few counts of this clonotype. V usage is TRBV20-1 and J usage is TRBJ2-1, with TRBD2 matching 8 bases. CDR1 is DFQATT, CDR2 SNEGSKA, per germline (reference sequence). J gave up 1 base and V 4 bases, and 6 bases lay outside the gene matches. This CDR3 spans 15 amino acids. The CDR3 DNA is TGCAGTGCTAAAAGGCCTAGCGGGTCCTACAATGAGCAGTTCTTC. Protein: CSAKRPSGSYNEQFF.

Worth noting for this clonotype: A junction end diverges from the germline sequence, so it may reflect a read error. The genes are TRBV7-2 and TRBJ2-3; 7 bases map to TRBD2. Per germline, CDR1 SGHTA and CDR2 FQGNSA. The CDR3 is 15 residues long. CDR3 coding DNA: TGTTCCAGCAGCTTAGCGAGCGGGGTGAGATCTACGCAGTATTTT. Amino acid sequence: CSSSLASGVRSTQYF.